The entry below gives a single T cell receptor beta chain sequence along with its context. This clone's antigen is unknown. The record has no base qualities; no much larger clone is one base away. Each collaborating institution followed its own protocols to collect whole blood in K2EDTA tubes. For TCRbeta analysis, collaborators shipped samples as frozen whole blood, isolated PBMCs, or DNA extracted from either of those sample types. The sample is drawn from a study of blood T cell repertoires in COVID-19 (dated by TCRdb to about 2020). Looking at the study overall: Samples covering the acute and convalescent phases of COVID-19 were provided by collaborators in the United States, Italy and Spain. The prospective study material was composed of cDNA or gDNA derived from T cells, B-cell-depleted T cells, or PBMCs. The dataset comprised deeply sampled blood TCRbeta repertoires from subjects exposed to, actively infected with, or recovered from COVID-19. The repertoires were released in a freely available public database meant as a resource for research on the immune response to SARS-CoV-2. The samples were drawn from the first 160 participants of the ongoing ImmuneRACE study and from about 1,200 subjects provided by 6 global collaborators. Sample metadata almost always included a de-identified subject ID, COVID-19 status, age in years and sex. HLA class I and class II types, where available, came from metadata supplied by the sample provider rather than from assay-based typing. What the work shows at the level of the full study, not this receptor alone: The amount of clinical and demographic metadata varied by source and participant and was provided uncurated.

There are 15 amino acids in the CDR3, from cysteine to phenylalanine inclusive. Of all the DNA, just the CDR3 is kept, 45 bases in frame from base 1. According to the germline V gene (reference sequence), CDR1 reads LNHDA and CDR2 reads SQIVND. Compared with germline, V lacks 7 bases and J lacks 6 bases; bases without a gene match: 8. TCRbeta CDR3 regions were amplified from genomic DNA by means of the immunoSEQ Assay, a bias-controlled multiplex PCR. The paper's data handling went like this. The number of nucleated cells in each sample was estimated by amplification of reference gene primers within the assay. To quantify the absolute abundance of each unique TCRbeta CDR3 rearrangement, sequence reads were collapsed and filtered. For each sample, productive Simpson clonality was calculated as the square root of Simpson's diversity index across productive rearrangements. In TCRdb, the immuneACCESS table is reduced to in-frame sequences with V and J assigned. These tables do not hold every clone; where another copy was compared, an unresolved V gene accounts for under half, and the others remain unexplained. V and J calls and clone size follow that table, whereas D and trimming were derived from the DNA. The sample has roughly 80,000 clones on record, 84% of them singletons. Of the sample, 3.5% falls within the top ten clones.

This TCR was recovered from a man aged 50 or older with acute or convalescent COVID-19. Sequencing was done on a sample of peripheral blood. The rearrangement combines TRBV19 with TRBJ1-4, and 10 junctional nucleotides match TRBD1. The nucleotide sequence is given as TGTGCCAGTACAACCCACGGACAGGGGGATGAAAAACTGTTTTTT. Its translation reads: CASTTHGQGDEKLFF.